Listed below are T cell receptor beta chains from one sample, sequenced in a study of blood T cells in healthy people across ages. From the 5' RACE reads, TCRdb called clonotypes with MiXCR, one entry per CDR3 protein. The sample has approximately 680,000 distinct CDR3 sequences, about 30% seen once; the top ten hold 15%. The sequencing sample was made of blood. The receptor set was obtained from an elderly woman in good health. Both conserved end residues are part of each CDR3. The order of the fields is clone size, D gene, V gene, J gene, CDR3 DNA, CDR3 protein. D genes are given only for firm matches. Clone size is stated in some rows and not others, as once, few, many or a class when expanded.

clone size: many
D gene: .
V gene: TRBV20-1
J gene: TRBJ1-5
CDR3 DNA: TGCAGTGCTAACGAGATTCGAAACCCTTCCAATCAGCCCCAGCATTTT
CDR3 protein: CSANEIRNPSNQPQHF

clone size: many
D gene: TRBD2
V gene: TRBV7-2
J gene: TRBJ2-3
CDR3 DNA: TGTGCCAGCAGCTTAGAGGTTAGCGGGGGAATGGATACGCAGTATTTT
CDR3 protein: CASSLEVSGGMDTQYF

clone size: .
D gene: TRBD2
V gene: TRBV7-2
J gene: TRBJ2-1
CDR3 DNA: TGTGCCAGCAGCCCAAATCCGGGACTAGCGGACTACAATGAGCAGTTCTTC
CDR3 protein: CASSPNPGLADYNEQFF

clone size: few
D gene: .
V gene: TRBV20-1
J gene: TRBJ2-1
CDR3 DNA: TGCAGTGCTAGAGTATCCGGGGGCCTTTACAATGAGCAGTTCTTC
CDR3 protein: CSARVSGGLYNEQFF

clone size: .
D gene: TRBD2
V gene: TRBV13
J gene: TRBJ2-1
CDR3 DNA: TGTGCCAGCAGCCGTAGCGGGGGGCCATACAATGAGCAGTTCTTC
CDR3 protein: CASSRSGGPYNEQFF

clone size: few
D gene: TRBD2
V gene: TRBV19
J gene: TRBJ2-3
CDR3 DNA: TGTGCCAGTAGGATAGCGGGGGCCCGCACAGATACGCAGTATTTT
CDR3 protein: CASRIAGARTDTQYF

clone size: many
D gene: TRBD2
V gene: TRBV20-1
J gene: TRBJ2-1
CDR3 DNA: TGCAGTGCCCCAAGCGGGGGGGCTATAAATGAGCAGTTCTTC
CDR3 protein: CSAPSGGAINEQFF

clone size: many
D gene: TRBD1
V gene: TRBV24-1
J gene: TRBJ2-1
CDR3 DNA: TGTGCCACCAGTGAACCGACAGGGAAGGGTGAGCAGTTCTTC
CDR3 protein: CATSEPTGKGEQFF

clone size: many
D gene: .
V gene: TRBV7-9
J gene: TRBJ2-6
CDR3 DNA: TGTGCCAGCAGCTACAGCAGGGACCTCTCTGGGGCCAACGTCCTGACTTTC
CDR3 protein: CASSYSRDLSGANVLTF

clone size: .
D gene: TRBD1
V gene: TRBV2
J gene: TRBJ2-3
CDR3 DNA: TGTGCCAGCAGTGGAGGGGCCGGGACAGGAGAAGATACGCAGTATTTT
CDR3 protein: CASSGGAGTGEDTQYF

clone size: many
D gene: TRBD2
V gene: TRBV2
J gene: TRBJ2-2
CDR3 DNA: TGTGCGGGAGCGACCGGGGGGTATAAGTTCGGGGAGCTGTTTTTT
CDR3 protein: CAGATGGYKFGELFF

clone size: many
D gene: TRBD1
V gene: TRBV6-2/TRBV6-3
J gene: TRBJ1-1
CDR3 DNA: TGTGCCAGCAGTTACCCGACTGGACAGGGAGGAAGGAACACTGAAGCTTTCTTT
CDR3 protein: CASSYPTGQGGRNTEAFF

clone size: .
D gene: .
V gene: TRBV7-9
J gene: TRBJ2-1
CDR3 DNA: TGTGCCAGCAGCTACAAAGGGGCAGGGTACAATGAGCAGTTCTTC
CDR3 protein: CASSYKGAGYNEQFF

clone size: many
D gene: .
V gene: TRBV2
J gene: TRBJ2-1
CDR3 DNA: TGTGCCAGCAGTGAAGCTAGGGGCGGGCAGTTCTTC
CDR3 protein: CASSEARGGQFF

clone size: once
D gene: TRBD1
V gene: TRBV27
J gene: TRBJ1-5
CDR3 DNA: TGTGCCAGCACCCCAAGGTGGAGACAGGGGGCCGATCAGCCCCAGCATTTT
CDR3 protein: CASTPRWRQGADQPQHF

clone size: .
D gene: .
V gene: TRBV4-1
J gene: TRBJ1-4
CDR3 DNA: TGCGCCAGCAGCCTGGGCCCTATACGGGAAAAACTGTTTTTT
CDR3 protein: CASSLGPIREKLFF

clone size: many
D gene: .
V gene: TRBV7-8
J gene: TRBJ2-7
CDR3 DNA: TGTGCCAGCAGCTTAGTCGGGGGGCACTCCTACGAGCAGTACTTC
CDR3 protein: CASSLVGGHSYEQYF

clone size: .
D gene: .
V gene: TRBV7-2
J gene: TRBJ2-5
CDR3 DNA: TGTGCCAGCAGCTTAGCCCAGGGCCCCTACACTGAGCAGTACTTC
CDR3 protein: CASSLAQGPYTEQYF

clone size: many
D gene: .
V gene: TRBV13
J gene: TRBJ1-2
CDR3 DNA: TGTGCCAGCAGCTTAGACGGACTCTATGGCTACACCTTC
CDR3 protein: CASSLDGLYGYTF

clone size: .
D gene: .
V gene: TRBV6-4
J gene: TRBJ2-3
CDR3 DNA: TGTGCCAGCAGCCAGGGGAAAGGGAGCACAGATACGCAGTATTTT
CDR3 protein: CASSQGKGSTDTQYF

clone size: many
D gene: .
V gene: TRBV7-2
J gene: TRBJ2-6
CDR3 DNA: TGTGCCAGCAGCACAGACGCAGCCATTTTATCTGGGGCCAACGTCCTGACTTTC
CDR3 protein: CASSTDAAILSGANVLTF

clone size: .
D gene: .
V gene: TRBV21-1
J gene: TRBJ2-1
CDR3 DNA: TGTGCCAGCAGCAAACTGAGGGAGGGGTACAATGAGCAGTTCTTC
CDR3 protein: CASSKLREGYNEQFF

clone size: many
D gene: .
V gene: TRBV5-1
J gene: TRBJ2-7
CDR3 DNA: TGCGCCAGCAGCCCAGGCGGGACTGCATCTTCCTACGAGCAGTACTTC
CDR3 protein: CASSPGGTASSYEQYF

clone size: many
D gene: .
V gene: TRBV15
J gene: TRBJ2-1
CDR3 DNA: TGTGCCACCAGCAGAGGGGGACGAGACTACAATGAGCAGTTCTTC
CDR3 protein: CATSRGGRDYNEQFF

clone size: few
D gene: TRBD1
V gene: TRBV5-1
J gene: TRBJ1-6
CDR3 DNA: TGCGCCAGCAGCTCGCAGGGGGGGGGTCAGAATTCACCCCTCCACTTT
CDR3 protein: CASSSQGGGQNSPLHF

clone size: .
D gene: .
V gene: TRBV14
J gene: TRBJ2-7
CDR3 DNA: TGTGCCAACAGCCCCCTGCTGCGTGGGGCTCGAGGCGAGCAGTACTTC
CDR3 protein: CANSPLLRGARGEQYF

clone size: many
D gene: .
V gene: TRBV7-2
J gene: TRBJ2-5
CDR3 DNA: TGTGCCAGCAGCTTAGGTCCGGGCGTGGAGACCCAGTACTTC
CDR3 protein: CASSLGPGVETQYF

clone size: .
D gene: TRBD1
V gene: TRBV28
J gene: TRBJ2-7
CDR3 DNA: TGTGCCAGCAGCCCATCGGCGGGACAGGCGGCCTACGAGCAGTACTTC
CDR3 protein: CASSPSAGQAAYEQYF

clone size: many
D gene: TRBD1
V gene: TRBV29-1
J gene: TRBJ2-1
CDR3 DNA: TGCAGCGGCACGACTACGCAAGGGGGCGAGCAGTTCTTC
CDR3 protein: CSGTTTQGGEQFF

clone size: many
D gene: .
V gene: TRBV5-6
J gene: TRBJ2-3
CDR3 DNA: TGTGCCAGCAGCTCCCTGGGGGCTCTTTTCACAGATACGCAGTATTTT
CDR3 protein: CASSSLGALFTDTQYF

clone size: .
D gene: .
V gene: TRBV20-1
J gene: TRBJ1-5
CDR3 DNA: TGCAGTGCCAGAATGGGGCAAGGGAGCAATCAGCCCCAGCATTTT
CDR3 protein: CSARMGQGSNQPQHF

clone size: .
D gene: .
V gene: TRBV12-3/TRBV12-4
J gene: TRBJ2-7
CDR3 DNA: TGTGCCAGCAGTTTATCTAAGAACGAGCAGTACTTC
CDR3 protein: CASSLSKNEQYF

clone size: many
D gene: .
V gene: TRBV3-1
J gene: TRBJ2-4
CDR3 DNA: TGTGCCAGCAGCCAAGACCCCACAGGAGCCAAAAACATTCAGTACTTC
CDR3 protein: CASSQDPTGAKNIQYF

clone size: .
D gene: TRBD2
V gene: TRBV3-1
J gene: TRBJ2-5
CDR3 DNA: TGTGCCAGCAGCCAAGCGGGGGGGGCCCGAGAGACCCAGTACTTC
CDR3 protein: CASSQAGGARETQYF

clone size: many
D gene: .
V gene: TRBV5-1
J gene: TRBJ2-5
CDR3 DNA: TGCGCCAGCAGCGGCCGGGACACCCAAGAGACCCAGTACTTC
CDR3 protein: CASSGRDTQETQYF

clone size: many
D gene: .
V gene: TRBV2
J gene: TRBJ2-7
CDR3 DNA: TGTGCCAGCAGTGATTGGTCCAGTACCGCCAGGCAGTACTTC
CDR3 protein: CASSDWSSTARQYF

clone size: many
D gene: TRBD2
V gene: TRBV7-9
J gene: TRBJ2-7
CDR3 DNA: TGTGCCAGCAGCTCGGGGGGTCGGGGCAGAGGGGAGCAGTACTTC
CDR3 protein: CASSSGGRGRGEQYF

clone size: many
D gene: TRBD2
V gene: TRBV20-1
J gene: TRBJ2-3
CDR3 DNA: TGCAGTGCTGACGGACTAGCGGGGGGTATAGATACGCAGTATTTT
CDR3 protein: CSADGLAGGIDTQYF

clone size: many
D gene: TRBD1
V gene: TRBV3-1
J gene: TRBJ2-5
CDR3 DNA: TGTGCCAGCAGCCAGACAGGGGCGAGAGGCGAGACCCAGTACTTC
CDR3 protein: CASSQTGARGETQYF

clone size: many
D gene: .
V gene: TRBV7-6
J gene: TRBJ2-5
CDR3 DNA: TGTGCCAGCAGCCAAACCCAGGGTCGCCAAGAGACCCAGTACTTC
CDR3 protein: CASSQTQGRQETQYF

clone size: medium-sized
D gene: .
V gene: TRBV7-2
J gene: TRBJ1-2
CDR3 DNA: TGTGCCAGCAGCTTATTCGGGGGCTGGGGCTACACCTTC
CDR3 protein: CASSLFGGWGYTF

clone size: many
D gene: .
V gene: TRBV7-6
J gene: TRBJ1-2
CDR3 DNA: TGTGCCAGCAGCCCCCAAACCGGGACCCTTGGGGGCTACACCTTC
CDR3 protein: CASSPQTGTLGGYTF

clone size: .
D gene: .
V gene: TRBV5-1
J gene: TRBJ1-3
CDR3 DNA: TGCGCCAGCAGACCGGAAGGCTCTGGAAACACCATATATTTT
CDR3 protein: CASRPEGSGNTIYF

clone size: many
D gene: TRBD2
V gene: TRBV20-1
J gene: TRBJ2-7
CDR3 DNA: TGCAGTGCTAGAGATGGAGGGGGACTAGCGTCCGAGCAGTACTTC
CDR3 protein: CSARDGGGLASEQYF

clone size: few
D gene: .
V gene: TRBV28
J gene: TRBJ2-2
CDR3 DNA: TGTGCCAGCAGGCCCGGGACACATAACACCGGGGAGCTGTTTTTT
CDR3 protein: CASRPGTHNTGELFF

clone size: many
D gene: TRBD1
V gene: TRBV27
J gene: TRBJ2-3
CDR3 DNA: TGTGCCAGCAGTGTACAGGGGAGCGCAGATACGCAGTATTTT
CDR3 protein: CASSVQGSADTQYF

clone size: .
D gene: TRBD1
V gene: TRBV12-3/TRBV12-4
J gene: TRBJ2-7
CDR3 DNA: TGTGCCAGCAGCGTTAGGGGACAGTTTATACAATCCTACGAGCAGTACTTC
CDR3 protein: CASSVRGQFIQSYEQYF

clone size: many
D gene: .
V gene: TRBV10-3
J gene: TRBJ2-1
CDR3 DNA: TGTGCCATCACCTCGGACGGAAGCTCCTACAATGAGCAGTTCTTC
CDR3 protein: CAITSDGSSYNEQFF

clone size: many
D gene: .
V gene: TRBV5-1
J gene: TRBJ1-2
CDR3 DNA: TGCGCCAGCGCTTTTGGGGGGCAATCCGGTGGCTACACCTTC
CDR3 protein: CASAFGGQSGGYTF

clone size: .
D gene: .
V gene: TRBV5-6
J gene: TRBJ1-6
CDR3 DNA: TGTGCCAGCAGCTTGGCAAGTTCACCCCTCCACTTT
CDR3 protein: CASSLASSPLHF

clone size: many
D gene: TRBD2
V gene: TRBV27
J gene: TRBJ2-1
CDR3 DNA: TGTGCCAGTACCCAAGCGGGGGGCTCCTACAATGAGCAGTTCTTC
CDR3 protein: CASTQAGGSYNEQFF

clone size: few
D gene: .
V gene: TRBV2
J gene: TRBJ1-2
CDR3 DNA: TGTGCCAGCAGTGAAAAGCGGACAGCACCTAACTATGGCTACACCTTC
CDR3 protein: CASSEKRTAPNYGYTF

clone size: many
D gene: .
V gene: TRBV28
J gene: TRBJ2-3
CDR3 DNA: TGTGCCAGCAGTGGGGGCAGGGGCGGGGATACGCAGTATTTT
CDR3 protein: CASSGGRGGDTQYF

clone size: many
D gene: TRBD1
V gene: TRBV5-6
J gene: TRBJ2-7
CDR3 DNA: TGTGCCAGCAGCTTGGGACAGGGCCATTCCTACGAGCAGTACTTC
CDR3 protein: CASSLGQGHSYEQYF

clone size: .
D gene: TRBD1
V gene: TRBV12-3/TRBV12-4
J gene: TRBJ2-5
CDR3 DNA: TGTGCCAGCAGGCTACTCGGGACAGTCCAAGAGACCCAGTACTTC
CDR3 protein: CASRLLGTVQETQYF

clone size: many
D gene: .
V gene: TRBV29-1
J gene: TRBJ1-1
CDR3 DNA: TGCAGCGTTGAAGTTTCGCCGAACACTGAAGCTTTCTTT
CDR3 protein: CSVEVSPNTEAFF

clone size: .
D gene: .
V gene: TRBV3-1
J gene: TRBJ2-2
CDR3 DNA: TGTGCCAGCAGCCAGGCATACACCGGGGAGCTGTTTTTT
CDR3 protein: CASSQAYTGELFF

clone size: many
D gene: .
V gene: TRBV14
J gene: TRBJ2-5
CDR3 DNA: TGTGCCAGCAGACAAACCCTTTCCCCGGGGGAGACCCAGTACTTC
CDR3 protein: CASRQTLSPGETQYF

clone size: .
D gene: TRBD2
V gene: TRBV13
J gene: TRBJ2-7
CDR3 DNA: TGTGCCAGCAGCACGACCGGGACTAGCGGGAGTCTGGACGAGCAGTACTTC
CDR3 protein: CASSTTGTSGSLDEQYF